Here is one T cell receptor beta chain with its context. This entry comes from a study of OX40 agonist ivuxolimab in advanced cancers. Study as a whole: Previous treatment with anti-PD-1, anti-PD-L1 or anti-CTLA-4 therapy was allowed; about 44% had received some.

Method: immunoSEQ multiplex PCR; TCRdb's copy keeps in-frame clones and lacks some. The table includes 50,000 or so clones, about 79% detected once. V was pared by 2 bases and J by 5 bases, with 12 bases between. This CDR3 region has 14 residues. In germline, CDR1 is MNHNY, CDR2 SVGAGI (reference sequence). The V call is TRBV6-6, the J call TRBJ2-5, with D perhaps TRBD1 (6 bases). The sequencing used CD4+ or CD8+ T cells sorted from blood, collected in a trial of the OX40 agonist ivuxolimab. The clonotype comes from an adult with an advanced solid tumor such as melanoma, head and neck, liver or kidney cancer. CDR3 amino acids: CASSYGQGMETQYF. DNA of the CDR3: TGTGCCAGCAGTTACGGTCAGGGGATGGAGACCCAGTACTTC.